These 9 T cell receptor beta chains share one sample of origin, sequenced in a study of blood T cell repertoires in COVID-19. Only in-frame clones appear in the TCRdb table, and some are missing; sequencing was by immunoSEQ multiplex PCR. The sample lists about 250,000 clones, roughly 77% occurring once. Sequenced input: peripheral blood. Receptors were obtained from a woman of 80 years or more with acute or convalescent COVID-19.

This clone was found a few times. The chain joins TRBV6-6 to TRBJ2-7; D is perhaps TRBD1 (5 bases). Germline CDR1 reads MNHNY; CDR2 reads SVGAGI (reference sequence). Trimming cost V 2 bases and J 2 bases, with 10 bases left between them. The CDR3 is 14 amino acids. The CDR3 spells CASSYGAGPYEQYF. The CDR3 DNA reads TGTGCCAGCAGTTACGGGGCCGGGCCCTACGAGCAGTACTTC.

Ten or more counts support this clone. V is TRBV4-3 and J is TRBJ1-2, with TRBD1 matching 7 bases. The germline gives CDR1 LGHNA, CDR2 YSLEER. V dropped 4 bases and J dropped 3; count of bases not matched to a gene: 5. The length of the CDR3 is 14 residues. CDR3 amino acids: CASSRDRDDYGYTF. As DNA, the CDR3 is TGCGCCAGCAGCCGCGACAGGGATGACTATGGCTACACCTTC.

The chain couples TRBV28 to TRBJ1-2; weak D call: TRBD1 (5 bases). This CDR3 has 16 amino acids. Trimming cost V 1 base and J 5 bases, with 17 bases left between them. The V gene's germline CDR1 is MDHEN and CDR2 SYDVKM. CDR3 protein: CASSLLDGRGIYGYTF. CDR3 coding DNA: TGTGCCAGCAGTTTATTAGACGGTCGGGGGATTTATGGCTACACCTTC.

This clone appeared a few times. The V call is TRBV21-1, the J call TRBJ2-7; the table assigns TRBD2, which was not confirmed against the DNA. TRBV21-1 is a recognized pseudogene. There are 9 residues in the CDR3. The DNA for the CDR3 is TGTGCCAGCAGCCCTTTGCAGTACTTC. This translates into CASSPLQYF.

V gene TRBV20-1 combines with J gene TRBJ1-1, with D hard to call. V was shortened by 3 bases and J by 1 base, with 6 bases between the two germline ends. Germline assignment: CDR1 DFQATT and CDR2 SNEGSKA (reference sequence). The CDR3 is 12 amino acids. This CDR3 is CSASLRNTEAFF. For the CDR3, the DNA is TGCAGTGCTAGTCTCCGGAACACTGAAGCTTTCTTT.

This chain connects TRBV27 to TRBJ2-1; TRBD1 matches at 7 bases. This CDR3 has 19 amino acids. J was trimmed by 2 bases and V by 5 bases; bases with no gene match: 18. Looked up from germline, CDR1 is MNHEY and CDR2 is SMNVEV (reference sequence). This CDR3 reads CASSTRRRRGPVAYNEQFF. The DNA for the CDR3 is TGTGCCAGCAGTACCCGGCGGAGAAGGGGGCCTGTTGCCTACAATGAGCAGTTCTTC.

This clone showed up just a few times. The chain joins TRBV19 to TRBJ2-2, with 10 bases lining up with TRBD2. Per the germline V gene, CDR1 is LNHDA and CDR2 is SQIVND (reference sequence). The V segment lost 7 bases and the J segment 4 bases; nucleotides outside the gene matches: 3. This CDR3 has 14 amino acids. This chain's CDR3 is CASTSGGGTGELFF. Here the CDR3 DNA reads TGTGCCAGTACTAGCGGGGGCGGCACCGGGGAGCTGTTTTTT.

This clone was observed a single time. CDR3 nucleotides: TGTGCCAGCAGCACGGGACAGGGGGCTGACACTGAAGCTTTCTTT. Protein sequence: CASSTGQGADTEAFF. The chain joins TRBV7-9 to TRBJ1-1, with 12 bases lining up with TRBD1. The CDR3 is 15 residues long. Trimming removed 5 bases from V and 3 bases from J; junction bases left unmatched: 4. The germline V gene has CDR1 SEHNR and CDR2 FQNEAQ (reference sequence).

This clone showed up just once. The chain recombines TRBV4-3 with TRBJ2-3, with D unclear. The germline CDR1 and CDR2 sequences are LGHNA and YSLEER. The CDR3 is 16 residues long. V was trimmed by 0 bases and J by 0 bases, leaving 10 bases between them. CDR3 in amino acids: CASSQDFTQSTDTQYF. In nucleotides, the CDR3 is TGCGCCAGCAGCCAAGATTTTACCCAGAGCACAGATACGCAGTATTTT.